This T cell receptor beta chain was observed in a study of T-cell memory formation after mild COVID-19. The study's findings and limits: Still unconfirmed is whether the second-wave clones peaking on day 37 recognized SARS-CoV-2.

On this clonotype itself: Antigen: not known.

TCRdb called the 5' RACE reads again in MiXCR, with one record for every CDR3 protein. In the table there are about 440,000 distinct CDR3 sequences, 20% of which are singletons. Germline V gives CDR1 SNHLY, CDR2 FYNNEI. With V trimmed by 3 bases and J by 9 bases, 6 bases remained unmatched. CDR3 length equals 16 residues. The sample taken for sequencing was PBMCs or a T cell subset sorted from them (not recorded which). The chain employs TRBV2 and TRBJ2-1; TRBD2 matches at 15 bases. The receptor was isolated from an adult woman who had mild COVID-19 (a few samples of this study predate the infection). Cell type and time point are not known. The CDR3 coding sequence is TGTGCCAGCAGTGATCCCGGACTAGCGGGGGGGCGTGAGCAGTTCTTC. It specifies CASSDPGLAGGREQFF.